The rows below give T cell receptor beta chains drawn from one sample of a study of metastatic and nonmetastatic thyroid tumors. TCRdb recomputed clones from the PCR reads via MiXCR. The data hold around 10,000 clones, with roughly 28% observed a single time. Sequencing input: tumor tissue. Receptors originate from a female donor with papillary thyroid cancer or a benign thyroid nodule (not recorded which). Some clones in this sample may be carry-over from other donors' samples. CDR3s include the opening cysteine and the closing phenylalanine or tryptophan. Fields, in order: V gene, CDR3 length, clone size, CDR3 protein. Clone size is shown for a subset of rows, as once, few, many or a class of expanded clone.

V: TRBV5-1
length: 19
size: -
CDR3: CASSLAGPLAGEGTGELFF

V: TRBV28
length: 14
size: many
CDR3: CASSLALSDPQQFF

V: TRBV5-1
length: 14
size: -
CDR3: CASSYGLYTDTQYF

V: TRBV6-5
length: 16
size: medium-sized
CDR3: CASSYSPRTVYTEAFF

V: TRBV7-3
length: 14
size: -
CDR3: CASSPSGSYNEQFF

V: TRBV19
length: 14
size: medium-sized
CDR3: CASTQGLEYNEQFF

V: TRBV5-1
length: 14
size: -
CDR3: CASSVSAIGIEQFF

V: TRBV3-1
length: 14
size: many
CDR3: CASSQHGSGNTIYF

V: TRBV6-1
length: 14
size: -
CDR3: CASSALQGSGELFF

V: TRBV10-2
length: 13
size: medium-sized
CDR3: CASSEGGSRSYTF

V: TRBV18
length: 16
size: -
CDR3: CASSPQTGGAPTEQYF

V: TRBV29-1
length: 14
size: many
CDR3: CSVSRTGASYEQYF

V: TRBV11-2
length: 15
size: -
CDR3: CASSHPGQGFNEQFF

V: TRBV6-1
length: 14
size: -
CDR3: CARSDHWGKNTIYF

V: TRBV7-2
length: 17
size: medium-sized
CDR3: CASSLVFQGGDTDTQYF

V: TRBV20-1
length: 17
size: -
CDR3: CSASPSTSGTNTGELFF

V: TRBV20-1
length: 13
size: medium-sized
CDR3: CSVTDRDSSPLHF

V: TRBV7-8
length: 20
size: many
CDR3: CASSPRLAGGPSRRAYEQYF

V: TRBV9
length: 13
size: -
CDR3: CASSSGPWYEQYF

V: TRBV11-2
length: 15
size: -
CDR3: CASSLVGVSNSPLHF

V: TRBV12-3/TRBV12-4
length: 14
size: -
CDR3: CASSLTKLTGELFF

V: TRBV7-2
length: 15
size: -
CDR3: CASSLAWGEGYEQYF

V: TRBV20-1
length: 16
size: medium-sized
CDR3: CSVRGIRSGMTYEQYF

V: TRBV10-3
length: 14
size: -
CDR3: CAISITGAAAEAFF

V: TRBV7-9
length: 16
size: medium-sized
CDR3: CASSLVRTGGGDTQYF

V: TRBV11-1
length: 19
size: -
CDR3: CASSLTRASGIGAKNIQYF

V: TRBV28
length: 16
size: few
CDR3: CASSLGGQGVNQPQHF

V: TRBV6-1
length: 14
size: few
CDR3: CASSPGTSTDTQYF

V: TRBV28
length: 14
size: -
CDR3: CASRSGSDVGELFF

V: TRBV27
length: 16
size: few
CDR3: CASSGRGGLGNYEQYF

V: TRBV27
length: 16
size: few
CDR3: CASSPQGAVGKETQYF